The clone carrying this TCR beta chain was detected a few times. Via MiXCR, TCRdb re-called the 5' RACE reads, giving one row per CDR3 protein. The table shows 86,000 or so distinct CDR3 sequences, with over 12% occurring only once. This entry is derived from a study of early T cells in non-severe SARS-CoV-2 infection. This CDR3 has 16 amino acids. The ends were cut back, 3 bases at V and 2 bases at J, with 15 bases in the middle. Germline-derived CDR1 and CDR2 are SGHRS and YFSETQ. Sequenced sample: whole blood. The V call is TRBV5-1, the J call TRBJ2-1; D is perhaps TRBD1 (5 bases). This clonotype was obtained from an adult who was a healthcare worker with PCR-confirmed SARS-CoV-2 infection or an uninfected control (not recorded which). CDR3 nucleotides: TGCGCCAGCAGCTGGGGTACGACAGCCGCCTACAATGAGCAGTTCTTC. Protein: CASSWGTTAAYNEQFF. Complete variable domain (other parts from reference TRBV5-1 and TRBJ2-1): KAGVTQTPRYLIKTRGQQVTLSCSPISGHRSVSWYQQTPGQGLQFLFEYFSETQRNKGNFPGRFSGRQFSNSRSEMNVSTLELGDSALYLCASSWGTTAAYNEQFFGPGTRLTVL.